Listed below are T cell receptor beta chains from one sample, sequenced in a study of blood T cell repertoires in COVID-19. Here immunoSEQ multiplex PCR was the method, and the copy in TCRdb shows in-frame clones only, minus some. The sample has about 200,000 clones, 88% seen once. Sequenced material: peripheral blood. These receptors came from a man aged 18-30 years with active or convalescent COVID-19. The CDR3 runs from the conserved cysteine through the conserved F or W. D genes are given only for firm matches. Expanded clones get a size class; other rows say once, few or many, or leave the size out.

clone_size	j_call	d_call	v_call	cdr3_nt	cdr3_aa
-	TRBJ1-1	TRBD1	TRBV5-1	TGCGCCAGCAGCTTCGGGACAGGGGCCATGAACACTGAAGCTTTCTTT	CASSFGTGAMNTEAFF
-	TRBJ2-2	-	TRBV3-1/TRBV3-2	TGTGCCAGCAGCCTCGGGACACTAAACACCGGGGAGCTGTTTTTT	CASSLGTLNTGELFF
-	TRBJ1-2	-	TRBV6-5	TGTGCCAGCATACCTCGGGGGGGCTCTGGCTACACCTTC	CASIPRGGSGYTF
-	TRBJ1-2	-	TRBV6-6	TGTGCCAGCAGTTACTCGAAACAGAGCTATGGCTACACCTTC	CASSYSKQSYGYTF
-	TRBJ1-5	-	TRBV5-1	TGCGCCAGCAGCTTGGAGGGGTTAGGTGGTCAGCCCCAGCATTTT	CASSLEGLGGQPQHF
-	TRBJ2-3	-	TRBV7-9	TGTGCCAGCAGCCCCTCTTCTAGCACAGATACGCAGTATTTT	CASSPSSSTDTQYF
few	TRBJ1-4	TRBD1	TRBV5-6	TGTGCCAGCAGCTTGGGGACAGGGGGCGTGACGGCTAATGAAAAACTGTTTTTT	CASSLGTGGVTANEKLFF
once	TRBJ2-1	TRBD2	TRBV7-3	TGTGCCAGCAGCCTAACTAGCGGGATACCCAATGAGCAGTTCTTC	CASSLTSGIPNEQFF
few	TRBJ1-1	-	TRBV29-1	TGCAGCGTTGATCGGGGGGCGGTGTACACTGAAGCTTTCTTT	CSVDRGAVYTEAFF
-	TRBJ1-5	-	TRBV27	TGTGCCAGCAGTTTATATGGGGGGGCTTTCGCGGATCAGCCCCAGCATTTT	CASSLYGGAFADQPQHF
-	TRBJ1-1	-	TRBV6-2/TRBV6-3	TGTGCCAGCAGTTACGTCGGCGGGGGCCAGGACACTGAAGCTTTCTTT	CASSYVGGGQDTEAFF
-	TRBJ1-4	-	TRBV30	TGTGCCTGGAGTGTACTCGGGGGGCCAACTAATGAAAAACTGTTTTTT	CAWSVLGGPTNEKLFF
-	TRBJ2-3	TRBD1	TRBV9	TGTGCCAGCAGCGCAGACAGGGGTAGCGCAGATACGCAGTATTTT	CASSADRGSADTQYF
-	TRBJ2-5	-	TRBV7-2	TGTGCCAGCAGCTTAGAAGCGGTGACTGGAGGGCTGACCCAGTACTTC	CASSLEAVTGGLTQYF
once	TRBJ2-7	TRBD2	TRBV7-9	TGTGCCAGCAGCTTGGGACTAAAACCCTACGAGCAGTACTTC	CASSLGLKPYEQYF
-	TRBJ2-7	-	TRBV29-1	TGCAGCGTTGTCCTGGGGGCTGGGGAGCAGTACTTC	CSVVLGAGEQYF
once	TRBJ1-6	-	TRBV12-3/TRBV12-4	TGTGCCAGCAGTTCGACAAACCAACCCCTCCACTTT	CASSSTNQPLHF
few	TRBJ1-3	-	TRBV4-2	TGTGCCAGCAGCCAAGAGCACGGCTCTGGAAACACCATATATTTT	CASSQEHGSGNTIYF
few	TRBJ1-5	TRBD1	TRBV19	TGTGCCACCTCCCCTCGGGACAGTTATCAGCCCCAGCATTTT	CATSPRDSYQPQHF
-	TRBJ2-1	TRBD2	TRBV11-2	TGTGCCAGCAGCTTAGTAGGTAGCGGGAGTAGCGATGAGCAGTTCTTC	CASSLVGSGSSDEQFF
few	TRBJ2-2	-	TRBV4-1	TGCGCCAGCAGCCAAGGTCAGGCCGCAAACACCGGGGAGCTGTTTTTT	CASSQGQAANTGELFF
few	TRBJ1-1	-	TRBV19	TGTGCCACCTTAAGAAGGGAGGGGAGGAACACTGAAGCTTTCTTT	CATLRREGRNTEAFF
-	TRBJ1-2	-	TRBV29-1	TGCAGCGTTGCCCCACAGGGAGCCTATGGCTACACCTTC	CSVAPQGAYGYTF
-	TRBJ2-1	-	TRBV24-1	TGTGCCACCAGTGATTTGTTGCCGACGCAGGGCGGTGAGCAGTTCTTC	CATSDLLPTQGGEQFF
-	TRBJ1-3	-	TRBV3-1/TRBV3-2	TGTGCCAGCAGCCAGGGGGCGGGAAACACCATATATTTT	CASSQGAGNTIYF
-	TRBJ2-2	TRBD1	TRBV6-5	TGTGCCAGCAGCGCCCTAAGGGGGCCCGGGGAGCTGTTTTTT	CASSALRGPGELFF
-	TRBJ2-4	-	TRBV15	TGTGCCACCAGCAGAGATCGAATAGGTCAGGGGCCTAGGGACATTCAGTACTTC	CATSRDRIGQGPRDIQYF
-	TRBJ1-4	-	TRBV21-1	TGTGCCAGCAGCAAACGGCGGGACAGGGGGGGTTTTAATGAAAAACTGTTTTTT	CASSKRRDRGGFNEKLFF
-	TRBJ1-2	-	TRBV5-6	TGTGCCAGCAGCTTGATTCGGGGGAGCGGCTACACCTTC	CASSLIRGSGYTF
-	TRBJ2-7	TRBD2	TRBV5-4	TGTGCCAGCAGCAGCAAAACAGCGGGAGGGCCCAGGGAGCAGTACTTC	CASSSKTAGGPREQYF
-	TRBJ1-6	-	TRBV19	TGTGCCAGTAGTATTGCGGGTCTTGACAATTCACCCCTCCACTTT	CASSIAGLDNSPLHF
-	TRBJ2-5	TRBD1	TRBV15	TGTGCCACCAGCAGTCTCCCAGGGGGATACCAAGAGACCCAGTACTTC	CATSSLPGGYQETQYF
-	TRBJ2-3	-	TRBV2	TGTGCCAGCAGTGACAAATTTCCGGCGGGCACAGATACGCAGTATTTT	CASSDKFPAGTDTQYF
few	TRBJ2-7	TRBD2	TRBV6-5	TGTGCCAGCCGCCGACTAGCTAGTTACGAGCAGTACTTC	CASRRLASYEQYF
-	TRBJ2-1	-	TRBV19	TGTGCCAGTAGCAAAAATGAGCAGTTCTTC	CASSKNEQFF
-	TRBJ2-3	TRBD1	TRBV6-2/TRBV6-3	TGTGCCAGCAGTTACGGGGACAGGGGAATCACAGATACGCAGTATTTT	CASSYGDRGITDTQYF
few	TRBJ2-7	-	TRBV5-1	TGCGCCAGCAGCCCCGCGAGGTCCAGATGGTACGAGCAGTACTTC	CASSPARSRWYEQYF
-	TRBJ2-7	-	TRBV19	TGTGCCAGTAGTCAACAGGGCCCCCATTCCCCCTACGAGCAGTACTTC	CASSQQGPHSPYEQYF
once	TRBJ2-3	TRBD2	TRBV12-5	TGTGCTAGTGGTAAGACTAGCGGGGCCGATACGCAGTATTTT	CASGKTSGADTQYF
-	TRBJ2-2	-	TRBV9	TGTGCCAGCAGAGCGGGCAGCGACACCGGGGAGCTGTTTTTT	CASRAGSDTGELFF
few	TRBJ2-7	TRBD1	TRBV7-9	TGTGCCAGCAGCTTAGCAGGACAGGGCTACGAGCAGTACTTC	CASSLAGQGYEQYF